The rows below give T cell receptor beta chains drawn from one sample of a study of naive and memory T cell subsets. Via MiXCR, TCRdb re-called the UMI-ligation and nested PCR reads, giving one row per CDR3 protein. Altogether around 130,000 distinct CDR3 sequences are present, 35% to 45% being singletons, with the ten largest covering about 1%. Sequenced: central memory CD4+ T cells from blood. Source of these receptors: a human donor in good health. CDR3s include the opening cysteine and the closing phenylalanine or tryptophan. A D gene is named only where the DNA matches it firmly. Some rows mark clone size as missing; the rest say once, few, many or name a class of expanded clone.

d_gene	abundance	v_gene	j_gene	CDR3nt	CDR3aa
TRBD1	-	TRBV28	TRBJ2-3	TGTGCCAGCAGTTTCCTGGCCGGGACAGGCCGCACAGATACGCAGTATTTT	CASSFLAGTGRTDTQYF
TRBD1	-	TRBV5-1	TRBJ2-1	TGCGCCAGCAGCCAGGACAGGGTCGTTAACAATGAGCAGTTCTTC	CASSQDRVVNNEQFF
TRBD2	many	TRBV20-1	TRBJ2-7	TGCAGTGCTCCTACTAGCGGGAGGGGTTACGAGCAGTACTTC	CSAPTSGRGYEQYF
-	-	TRBV19	TRBJ2-1	TGTGCCAGTACCCCCGGAGGGGTGGGCTCCTACAATGAGCAGTTCTTC	CASTPGGVGSYNEQFF
-	few	TRBV20-1	TRBJ2-1	TGCAGTTTTGGCGGTGTCAATGAGCAGTTCTTC	CSFGGVNEQFF
TRBD2	few	TRBV20-1	TRBJ2-1	TGCAGTGCTAGATCACTTGGTGCTAGCGGGAGCCACAATGAGCAGTTCTTC	CSARSLGASGSHNEQFF
TRBD2	-	TRBV4-2	TRBJ2-2	TGTGCCAGCAGCCAAAAGACTAGCGGGATAGCGAACACCGGGGAGCTGTTTTTT	CASSQKTSGIANTGELFF
TRBD1	-	TRBV3-1	TRBJ2-7	TGTGCCAGCAGCCCGGGACAGGGGTACGAGCAGTACTTC	CASSPGQGYEQYF
TRBD1	once	TRBV18	TRBJ1-2	TGTGCCAGCTCACCAAAGGGGACAGCGAAGAACTATGGCTACACCTTC	CASSPKGTAKNYGYTF
-	few	TRBV12-3/TRBV12-4	TRBJ2-5	TGTGCCAGCAGTCTCCCGTTCGGAACTAACCAAGAGACCCAGTACTTC	CASSLPFGTNQETQYF
-	-	TRBV2	TRBJ1-1	TGTGCCAGCAGTGGGTACCTAGAAGCTTTCTTT	CASSGYLEAFF
TRBD1	few	TRBV6-5	TRBJ1-2	TGTGCCAGCACCGGGACAGGGGGCTATGGCTACACCTTC	CASTGTGGYGYTF
-	-	TRBV7-6	TRBJ2-5	TGTGCCAGCAGCTGGAGGGGACAGTACCAAGAGACCCAGTACTTC	CASSWRGQYQETQYF
-	-	TRBV20-1	TRBJ1-5	TGCAGTGCTAGAGGAGGGTACGGGAATAGCAATCAGCCCCAGCATTTT	CSARGGYGNSNQPQHF
-	few	TRBV4-2	TRBJ2-5	TGTGCCAGCAGCCAATCCGGGACGCCTCAAGAGACCCAGTACTTC	CASSQSGTPQETQYF
-	-	TRBV5-1	TRBJ2-1	TGCGCCAGCAGCGAACCCTCTACGGGAGTTGGAAATGAGCAGTTCTTC	CASSEPSTGVGNEQFF
TRBD2	-	TRBV5-6	TRBJ2-3	TGTGCCAGCAGTCCCCCCGCTAGCGGGAGGACAGATACGCAGTATTTT	CASSPPASGRTDTQYF
-	few	TRBV28	TRBJ2-4	TGTGCCAGCAGTCGCCCGCAGGATAACAGAGCCAAAAACATTCAGTACTTC	CASSRPQDNRAKNIQYF
TRBD2	few	TRBV10-3	TRBJ2-1	TGTGCCATCAGTGAGTCGACTAGCGGGACGAATGAGCAGTTCTTC	CAISESTSGTNEQFF
-	-	TRBV12-3/TRBV12-4	TRBJ1-1	TGTGCCAGCACCAAAACAGGGTTCTCGGGTGAAGCTTTCTTT	CASTKTGFSGEAFF
TRBD2	-	TRBV11-2	TRBJ2-1	TGTGCCTCCTCTCCTAGCGGGAGGGCCCATGAGCAGTTCTTC	CASSPSGRAHEQFF
TRBD2	few	TRBV10-3	TRBJ2-1	TGTGCCATCAGTGAAGGGACTAGCCATGAGCAGTTCTTC	CAISEGTSHEQFF
-	-	TRBV20-1	TRBJ2-7	TGCAGTGCCCGGAAACTAGAGACCTACGAGCAGTACTTC	CSARKLETYEQYF
-	few	TRBV7-2	TRBJ2-3	TGTGCCAGCAGCTTAGACCCGTCTACAGATACGCAGTATTTT	CASSLDPSTDTQYF
TRBD2	many	TRBV20-1	TRBJ2-7	TGCAGTGCTCCTTTAGCGGGAGCCCCGGGTGAGCAGTACTTC	CSAPLAGAPGEQYF
TRBD2	-	TRBV3-1	TRBJ2-7	TGTGCCAGCAGCCCGGGACTAGCCCGCGAGGAGCAGTACTTC	CASSPGLAREEQYF
TRBD1	many	TRBV19	TRBJ2-1	TGTGCCAGTAGACAAGTCGTAGGACAGGGAAACAATGAGCAGTTCTTC	CASRQVVGQGNNEQFF